The rows below give T cell receptor beta chains drawn from one sample of a study of T cell responses to AZD1222 COVID-19 vaccine. Sequencing used immunoSEQ multiplex PCR; TCRdb keeps in-frame clones, though not all of them. The sample lists some 100,000 clones, approximately 91% seen once, with approximately 21% in the top ten. Sequencing used peripheral blood, obtained on day 0 of AZD1222 vaccination. All receptors derive from an adult in good health. Each CDR3 is given without its conserved first and last residue. Size is stated for part of the rows, as once, few or many counts, or as a class when the clone is expanded.

cdr3_length,v_call,j_call,clone_size,cdr3_aa
14,TRBV19,TRBJ2-2,-,ASSINGGRVAGELF
13,TRBV7-8,TRBJ2-5,-,ASSLRQIVQETQY
11,TRBV3-1/TRBV3-2,TRBJ2-1,-,ASSQSFADEQF
12,TRBV5-8,TRBJ2-2,few,AFLKTGFTGELF
12,TRBV7-6,TRBJ1-5,-,ASSLGGPNQPQH
11,TRBV5-4,TRBJ1-1,-,ASSYDRNTEAF
13,TRBV5-1,TRBJ1-3,-,ASSQQGNSGNTIY
13,TRBV15,TRBJ1-5,-,ATRGQGASNQPQH
13,TRBV5-1,TRBJ1-2,-,ASSLQTGNNYGYT
14,TRBV7-8,TRBJ1-6,-,ASSLLPGAANSPLH
13,TRBV5-1,TRBJ2-3,-,ASGTGGFGTDTQY
12,TRBV2,TRBJ2-7,-,ASRARGHSYEQY
12,TRBV6-6,TRBJ1-2,-,ASSFLDEGEGYT
12,TRBV7-2,TRBJ1-4,-,ASSGDRVDEKLF
10,TRBV12-3/TRBV12-4,TRBJ2-1,-,ASSLAQNEQF
12,TRBV19,TRBJ1-6,-,ASTPWLRSSPLH
11,TRBV6-5,TRBJ2-7,-,ASEGFSSYEQY
13,TRBV4-1,TRBJ1-3,-,ASSLTGGAGNTIY
13,TRBV6-6,TRBJ1-2,-,ASSFADRLFYGYT
11,TRBV3-1/TRBV3-2,TRBJ2-1,-,ASSPTGVNEQF
16,TRBV4-2,TRBJ2-5,-,ASSLTGLAGGRQETQY
11,TRBV4-3,TRBJ2-7,once,ASSQDTVYEQY
15,TRBV27,TRBJ2-1,-,ASSLVAGGGSYNEQF